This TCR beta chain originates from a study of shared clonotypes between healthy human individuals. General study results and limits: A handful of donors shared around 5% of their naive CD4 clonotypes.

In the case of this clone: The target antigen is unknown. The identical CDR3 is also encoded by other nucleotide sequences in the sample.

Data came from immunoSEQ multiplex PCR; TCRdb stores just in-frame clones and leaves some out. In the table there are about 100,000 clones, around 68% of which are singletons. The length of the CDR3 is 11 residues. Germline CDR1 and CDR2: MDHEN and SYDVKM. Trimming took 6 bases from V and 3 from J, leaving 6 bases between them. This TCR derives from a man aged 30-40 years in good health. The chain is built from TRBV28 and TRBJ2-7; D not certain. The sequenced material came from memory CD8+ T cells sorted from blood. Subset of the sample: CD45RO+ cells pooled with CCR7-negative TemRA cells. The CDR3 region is CASSLNYEQYF. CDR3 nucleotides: TGTGCCAGCAGCCTTAACTACGAGCAGTACTTC.